Listed below are T cell receptor beta chains from one sample, sequenced in a study of early T cells in non-severe SARS-CoV-2 infection. TCRdb analysed the 5' RACE reads with MiXCR anew, one entry per CDR3 protein. The sample holds roughly 63,000 distinct CDR3 sequences; 13% are singletons and the top ten take around 4.6%. Sequenced input: whole blood. All receptors come from an adult who was a healthcare worker with PCR-confirmed SARS-CoV-2 infection or an uninfected control (not recorded which). The CDR3 runs from the conserved cysteine through the conserved F or W. D genes are given only for firm matches. The size entry is marked missing in some rows and otherwise reads once, few, many or a size class.

>TRBD1|TRBV9|TRBJ2-5|NA
CASSKGTDEETQYF
TGTGCCAGCAGCAAGGGGACAGACGAAGAGACCCAGTACTTC
>NA|TRBV11-2|TRBJ2-7|many
CASSLSTGIHEQYF
TGTGCCAGCAGCTTAAGTACAGGGATCCACGAGCAGTACTTC
>NA|TRBV6-6|TRBJ1-1|few
CASSYGRNTEAFF
TGTGCCAGCAGTTACGGACGTAACACTGAAGCTTTCTTT
>NA|TRBV12-3/TRBV12-4|TRBJ1-1|many
CASSPSRGGTEAFF
TGTGCCAGCAGTCCTTCTAGAGGGGGCACTGAAGCTTTCTTT
>NA|TRBV7-9|TRBJ1-1|many
CASSLAPGVITEAFF
TGTGCCAGCAGCTTAGCGCCGGGGGTGATTACTGAAGCTTTCTTT
>TRBD1|TRBV20-1|TRBJ2-7|many
CSASTGGGEQYF
TGCAGTGCTAGTACAGGGGGCGGAGAGCAGTACTTC
>NA|TRBV6-6|TRBJ2-1|many
CASSTPVGDSYNEQFF
TGTGCCAGCAGTACCCCAGTGGGGGACTCCTACAATGAGCAGTTCTTC
>NA|TRBV2|TRBJ2-7|NA
CASSGSTDRYEQYF
TGTGCCAGCAGTGGATCTACCGACCGCTACGAGCAGTACTTC
>NA|TRBV3-1|TRBJ1-1|many
CASSQQGGDNTEAFF
TGTGCCAGCAGCCAACAAGGGGGTGATAACACTGAAGCTTTCTTT
>NA|TRBV7-8|TRBJ2-3|many
CASSLDLSRPPKKDF
TGTGCCAGCAGCTTAGACCTTAGCAGGCCCCCAAAGAAGGATTTT
>NA|TRBV5-1|TRBJ1-1|few
CASSGQTNTEAFF
TGCGCCAGCTCTGGACAGACGAACACTGAAGCTTTCTTT
>TRBD1|TRBV29-1|TRBJ1-2|once
CSVPGTADGYTF
TGCAGCGTTCCCGGGACAGCGGATGGCTACACCTTC
>NA|TRBV5-6|TRBJ1-1|NA
CASSVRRDPYPAATPGTEALF
TGTGCCAGCAGCGTACGCCGGGACCCATATCCCGCTGCCACCCCGGGCACTGAAGCTCTCTTT
>NA|TRBV2|TRBJ2-6|few
CASSEGGLMEGANVLTF
TGTGCCAGCAGTGAAGGGGGACTTATGGAAGGGGCCAACGTCCTGACTTTC
>TRBD1|TRBV5-6|TRBJ2-1|many
CASSPGQGYNEQFF
TGTGCCAGCAGCCCGGGACAGGGATACAATGAGCAGTTCTTC
>NA|TRBV7-2|TRBJ1-2|many
CASSSGGVRVDGYTF
TGTGCCAGCAGCTCCGGAGGGGTCAGGGTGGATGGCTACACCTTC
>TRBD1|TRBV6-2/TRBV6-3|TRBJ1-5|many
CASSYRGQQPQHF
TGTGCCAGCAGTTACAGGGGGCAACAGCCCCAGCATTTT
>TRBD2|TRBV20-1|TRBJ2-3|NA
CSAIGGGDTQYF
TGCAGTGCTATAGGCGGGGGAGATACGCAGTATTTT
>TRBD1|TRBV25-1|TRBJ2-1|many
CASSADRVHNEQFF
TGTGCCAGCAGTGCTGACAGGGTTCACAATGAGCAGTTCTTC
>TRBD2|TRBV7-2|TRBJ2-3|many
CASSIGGGPDTQYF
TGTGCCAGCAGCATCGGGGGGGGCCCAGATACGCAGTATTTT
>NA|TRBV20-1|TRBJ2-5|few
CSAGGLGGEETQYF
TGCAGTGCTGGAGGGCTGGGGGGCGAAGAGACCCAGTACTTC
>NA|TRBV2|TRBJ2-1|once
CAGRDSFPNNEQFF
TGTGCCGGCCGAGATTCTTTCCCCAACAATGAGCAGTTCTTC
>TRBD1|TRBV20-1|TRBJ2-7|NA
CSARGDRAYEQYF
TGCAGTGCTAGAGGGGACAGGGCCTACGAGCAGTACTTC
>TRBD1|TRBV7-8|TRBJ1-2|many
CASSPSIGTGYGYTF
TGTGCCAGCAGCCCCAGCATCGGGACAGGCTATGGCTACACCTTC
>NA|TRBV24-1|TRBJ2-2|many
CATSDLAEPTGELFF
TGTGCCACCAGTGATTTGGCAGAGCCCACCGGGGAGCTGTTTTTT
>TRBD1|TRBV12-3/TRBV12-4|TRBJ2-2|NA
CASSSTGSTGELFF
TGTGCCAGCAGTTCGACAGGGAGCACCGGGGAGCTGTTTTTT
>TRBD1|TRBV5-6|TRBJ2-4|NA
CASSSFRDRGYTKNIQYF
TGTGCCAGCAGCTCGTTTAGGGACAGGGGGTATACCAAAAACATTCAGTACTTC
>NA|TRBV20-1|TRBJ2-7|NA
CSARAVGVSYEQYF
TGCAGTGCTAGAGCCGTCGGGGTATCCTACGAGCAGTACTTC